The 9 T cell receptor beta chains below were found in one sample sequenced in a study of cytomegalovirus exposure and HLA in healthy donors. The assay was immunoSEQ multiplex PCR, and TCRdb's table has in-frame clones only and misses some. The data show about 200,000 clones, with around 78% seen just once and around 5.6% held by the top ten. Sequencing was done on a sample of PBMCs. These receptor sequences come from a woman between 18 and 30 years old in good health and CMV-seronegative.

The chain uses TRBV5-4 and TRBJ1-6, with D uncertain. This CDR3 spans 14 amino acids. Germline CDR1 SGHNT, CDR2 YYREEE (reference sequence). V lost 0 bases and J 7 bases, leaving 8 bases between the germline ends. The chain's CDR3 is CASSLDLGNSPLHF. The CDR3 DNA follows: TGTGCCAGCAGCTTGGATTTAGGGAATTCACCCCTCCACTTT.

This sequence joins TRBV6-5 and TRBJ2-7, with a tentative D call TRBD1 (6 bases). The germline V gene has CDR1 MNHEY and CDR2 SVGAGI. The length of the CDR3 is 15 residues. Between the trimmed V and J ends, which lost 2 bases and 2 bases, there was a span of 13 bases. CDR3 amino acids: CASSYEGTPTYEQYF. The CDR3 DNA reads TGTGCCAGCAGTTACGAGGGGACACCCACCTACGAGCAGTACTTC.

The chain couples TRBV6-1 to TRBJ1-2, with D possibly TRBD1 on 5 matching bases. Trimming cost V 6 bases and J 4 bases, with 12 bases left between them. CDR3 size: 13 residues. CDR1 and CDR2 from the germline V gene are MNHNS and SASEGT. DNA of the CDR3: TGTGCCAGCAGCCTGGGGGGACGCTATGGCTACACCTTC. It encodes CASSLGGRYGYTF.

Here the CDR3 reads CATSRLDRGAGNTIYF. Written as DNA, the CDR3 is TGTGCCACCAGCAGGTTGGACCGAGGGGCTGGAAACACCATATATTTT. This rearrangement joins TRBV15 to TRBJ1-3; the D gene is possibly TRBD1 (5 bases). Trimming pared 3 bases from V and 2 bases from J, leaving 14 bases between. CDR1 and CDR2 from the germline V gene are LNHNV and YYDKDF (reference sequence). The CDR3 consists of 16 residues.

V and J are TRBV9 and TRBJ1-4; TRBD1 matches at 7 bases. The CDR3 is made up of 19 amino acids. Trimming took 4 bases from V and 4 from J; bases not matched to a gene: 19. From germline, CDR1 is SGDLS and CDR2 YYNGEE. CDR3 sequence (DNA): TGTGCCAGCAGCCCGAGACAGGGCGGCCCGTTTTCGAGTAATGAAAAACTGTTTTTT. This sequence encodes CASSPRQGGPFSSNEKLFF.

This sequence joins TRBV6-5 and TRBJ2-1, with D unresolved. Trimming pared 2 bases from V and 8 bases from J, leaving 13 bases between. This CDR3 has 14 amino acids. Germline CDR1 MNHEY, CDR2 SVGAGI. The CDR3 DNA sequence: TGTGCCAGCAGTTACGGGCACCGGAAGGATGAGCAGTTCTTC. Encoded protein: CASSYGHRKDEQFF.

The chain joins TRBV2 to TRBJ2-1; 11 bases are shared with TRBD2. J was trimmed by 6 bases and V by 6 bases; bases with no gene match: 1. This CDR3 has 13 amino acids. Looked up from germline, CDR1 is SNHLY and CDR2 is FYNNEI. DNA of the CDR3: TGTGCCAGCAGAGGGACTAGCGGCAATGAGCAGTTCTTC. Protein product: CASRGTSGNEQFF.

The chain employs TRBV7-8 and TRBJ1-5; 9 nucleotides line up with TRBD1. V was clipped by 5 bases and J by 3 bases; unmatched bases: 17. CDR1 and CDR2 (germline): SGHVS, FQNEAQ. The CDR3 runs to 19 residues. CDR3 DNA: TGTGCCAGCAGCCTACAAGCAACAGGGGGCGCGTTGATCAATCAGCCCCAGCATTTT. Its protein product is CASSLQATGGALINQPQHF.

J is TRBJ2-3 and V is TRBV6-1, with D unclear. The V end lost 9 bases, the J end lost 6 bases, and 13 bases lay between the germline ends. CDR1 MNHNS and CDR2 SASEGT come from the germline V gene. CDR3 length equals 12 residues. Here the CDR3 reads CASRRPPDTQYF. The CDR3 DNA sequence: TGTGCCAGTCGAAGGCCCCCCGATACGCAGTATTTT.